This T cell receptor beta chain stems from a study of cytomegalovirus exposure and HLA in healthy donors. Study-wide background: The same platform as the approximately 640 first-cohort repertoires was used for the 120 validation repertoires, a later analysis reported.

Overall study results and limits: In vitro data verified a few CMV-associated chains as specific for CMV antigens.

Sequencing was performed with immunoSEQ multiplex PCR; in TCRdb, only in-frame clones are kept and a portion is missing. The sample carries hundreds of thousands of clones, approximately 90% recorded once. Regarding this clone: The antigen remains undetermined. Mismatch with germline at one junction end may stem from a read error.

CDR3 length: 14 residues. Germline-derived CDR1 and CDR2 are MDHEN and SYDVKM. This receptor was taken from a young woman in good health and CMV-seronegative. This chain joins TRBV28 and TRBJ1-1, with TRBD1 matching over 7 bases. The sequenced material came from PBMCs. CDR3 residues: CASNLQGIGSEAFF. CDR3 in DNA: TGTGCCAGCAATTTACAGGGGATAGGGTCTGAAGCTTTCTTT.